Here is one T cell receptor beta chain with its context. Its matching antigen is unknown. These data come from a study of T-cell reconstitution after alpha-beta-depleted transplantation in children. Study-wide results and limits: Most T-cell counts and diversity one year after the transplant came from T cells that were newly produced. Some patients owed their high day-60 TCRbeta diversity to surviving recipient T cells and thymic progenitors. Several hundred expanded graft clones reportedly were the source of alpha-beta T cells about two months after transplant.

A TCRbeta library incorporating unique molecular identifiers was prepared. In TCRdb, the PCR reads were re-called with MiXCR into one record per CDR3 protein. Of about 460,000 distinct CDR3 sequences listed, over 9.5% are singletons. The CDR3 runs 17 residues. V trimming: 5 bases; J trimming: 1 base; junction bases outside the gene matches: 13. Germline CDR1 and CDR2: MNHEY and SMNVEV (reference sequence). The sample consisted of PBMCs, taken before TCRalphabeta/CD19-depleted stem cell transplant. The chain couples TRBV27 to TRBJ2-7, with TRBD1 identical over 8 bases. This receptor was obtained from a child aged 2-15 years with inherited bone marrow failure, due to receive a stem cell transplant. Here the CDR3 reads CASSPWTGFRGSYEQYF. DNA of the CDR3: TGTGCCAGCAGTCCATGGACAGGGTTCCGTGGGTCCTACGAGCAGTACTTC.